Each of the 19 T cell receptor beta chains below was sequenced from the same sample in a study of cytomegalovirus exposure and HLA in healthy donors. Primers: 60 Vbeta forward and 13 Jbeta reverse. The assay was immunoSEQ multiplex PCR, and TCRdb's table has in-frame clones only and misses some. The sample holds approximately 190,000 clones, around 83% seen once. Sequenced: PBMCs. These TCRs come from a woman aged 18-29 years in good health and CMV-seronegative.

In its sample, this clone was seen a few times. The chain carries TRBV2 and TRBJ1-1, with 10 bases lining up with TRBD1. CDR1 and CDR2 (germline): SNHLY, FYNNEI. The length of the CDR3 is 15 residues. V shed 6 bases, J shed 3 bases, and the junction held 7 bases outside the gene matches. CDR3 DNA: TGTGCCAGCAGGACGGACAGGGGGGGACACACTGAAGCTTTCTTT. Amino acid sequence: CASRTDRGGHTEAFF. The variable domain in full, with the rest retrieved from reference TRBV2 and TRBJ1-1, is EPEVTQTPSHQVTQMGQEVILRCVPISNHLYFYWYRQILGQKVEFLVSFYNNEISEKSEIFDDQFSVERPDGSNFTLKIRSTKLEDSAMYFCASRTDRGGHTEAFFGQGTRLTVV.

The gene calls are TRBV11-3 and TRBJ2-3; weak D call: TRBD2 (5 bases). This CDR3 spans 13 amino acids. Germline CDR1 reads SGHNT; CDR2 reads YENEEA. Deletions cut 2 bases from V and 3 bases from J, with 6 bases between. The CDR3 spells CASSLRGTDTQYF. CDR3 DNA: TGTGCCAGCAGCTTACGAGGGACAGATACGCAGTATTTT. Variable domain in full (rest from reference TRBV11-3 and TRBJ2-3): EAGVVQSPRYKIIEKKQPVAFWCNPISGHNTLYWYLQNLGQGPELLIRYENEEAVDDSQLPKDRFSAERLKGVDSTLKIQPAELGDSAVYLCASSLRGTDTQYFGPGTRLTVL.

CDR3 sequence: CASTVSTGANVLTF. DNA of the CDR3: TGTGCCAGCACCGTGAGCACTGGGGCCAACGTCCTGACTTTC. The chain employs TRBV5-4 and TRBJ2-6; D not certain. Germline CDR1 and CDR2: SGHNT and YYREEE (reference sequence). With 6 bases removed from V and 2 bases from J, the gap between germline ends came to 9 bases. The CDR3 covers 14 residues.

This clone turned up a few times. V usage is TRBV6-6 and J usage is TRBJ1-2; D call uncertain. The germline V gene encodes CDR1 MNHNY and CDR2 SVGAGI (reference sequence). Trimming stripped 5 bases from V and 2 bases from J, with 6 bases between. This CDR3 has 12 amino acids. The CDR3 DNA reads TGTGCCAGCAGTGGGCAGAACTATGGCTACACCTTC. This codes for CASSGQNYGYTF.

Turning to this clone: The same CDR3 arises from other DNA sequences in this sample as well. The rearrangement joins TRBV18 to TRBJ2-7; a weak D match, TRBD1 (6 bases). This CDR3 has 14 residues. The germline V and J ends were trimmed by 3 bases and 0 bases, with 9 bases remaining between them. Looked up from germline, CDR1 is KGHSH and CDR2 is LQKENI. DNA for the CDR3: TGTGCCAGCTCACCCAGGACAGTCTCCTACGAGCAGTACTTC. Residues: CASSPRTVSYEQYF.

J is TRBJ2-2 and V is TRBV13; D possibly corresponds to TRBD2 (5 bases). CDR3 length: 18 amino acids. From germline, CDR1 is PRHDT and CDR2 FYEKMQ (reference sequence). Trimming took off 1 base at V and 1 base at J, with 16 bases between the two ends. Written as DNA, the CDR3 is TGTGCCAGCAGCTTAGAGCGGAACCGCGTGGGGAACACCGGGGAGCTGTTTTTT. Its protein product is CASSLERNRVGNTGELFF.

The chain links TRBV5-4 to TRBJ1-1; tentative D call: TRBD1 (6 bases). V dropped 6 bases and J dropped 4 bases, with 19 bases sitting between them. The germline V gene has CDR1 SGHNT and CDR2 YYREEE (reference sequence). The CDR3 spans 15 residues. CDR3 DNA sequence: TGTGCCAGCAACCCGACCCACAGGGAGGGCACTGAAGCTTTCTTT. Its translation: CASNPTHREGTEAFF.

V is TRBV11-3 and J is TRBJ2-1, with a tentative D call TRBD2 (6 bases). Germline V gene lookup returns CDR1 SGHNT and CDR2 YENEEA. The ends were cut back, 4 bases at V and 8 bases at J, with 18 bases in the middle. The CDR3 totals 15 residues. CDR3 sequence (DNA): TGTGCCAGCAGCTCGGGGCAAGCGGGTATCTATGAGCAGTTCTTC. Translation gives CASSSGQAGIYEQFF.

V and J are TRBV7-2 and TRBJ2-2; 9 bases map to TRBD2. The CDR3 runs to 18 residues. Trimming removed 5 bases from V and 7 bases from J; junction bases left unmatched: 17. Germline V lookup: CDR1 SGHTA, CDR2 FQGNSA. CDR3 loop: CASSPTFRRGGRDGELFF. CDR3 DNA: TGTGCCAGCAGCCCCACCTTTCGGCGGGGGGGCCGGGACGGGGAGCTGTTTTTT.

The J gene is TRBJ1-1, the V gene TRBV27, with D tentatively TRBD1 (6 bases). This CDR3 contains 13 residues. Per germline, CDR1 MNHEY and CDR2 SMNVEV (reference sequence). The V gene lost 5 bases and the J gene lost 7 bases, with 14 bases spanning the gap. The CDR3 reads CASSKPGHNEAFF. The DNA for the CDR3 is TGTGCCAGCAGTAAACCGGGACACAATGAAGCTTTCTTT.

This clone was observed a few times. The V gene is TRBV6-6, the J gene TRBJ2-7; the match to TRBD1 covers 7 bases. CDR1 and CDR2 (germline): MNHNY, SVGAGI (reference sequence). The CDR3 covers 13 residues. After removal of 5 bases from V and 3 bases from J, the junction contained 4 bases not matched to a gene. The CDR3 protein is CASSDDRDYEQYF. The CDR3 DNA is TGTGCCAGCAGTGACGACAGGGACTACGAGCAGTACTTC.

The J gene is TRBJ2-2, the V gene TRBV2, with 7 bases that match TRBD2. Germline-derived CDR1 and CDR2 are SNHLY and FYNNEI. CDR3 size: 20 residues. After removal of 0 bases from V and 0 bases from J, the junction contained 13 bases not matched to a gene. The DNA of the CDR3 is TGTGCCAGCAGTGAAGCGGTCGGGGAGGGAAATAACTCGAACACCGGGGAGCTGTTTTTT. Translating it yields CASSEAVGEGNNSNTGELFF.

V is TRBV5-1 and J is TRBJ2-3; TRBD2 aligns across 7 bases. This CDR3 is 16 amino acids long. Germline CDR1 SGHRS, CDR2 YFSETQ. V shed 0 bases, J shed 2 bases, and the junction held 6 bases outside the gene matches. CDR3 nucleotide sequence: TGCGCCAGCAGCTTGGAGAGCGGGGTTTTCACAGATACGCAGTATTTT. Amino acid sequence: CASSLESGVFTDTQYF.

Here the CDR3 DNA reads TGTGCCAGCAGTTTAATTCCGCTCAGCTACGAGCAGTACTTC. Protein sequence: CASSLIPLSYEQYF. This rearrangement joins TRBV28 to TRBJ2-7; D gene ambiguous. V lost 2 bases and J 3 bases, leaving 11 bases between the germline ends. This CDR3 spans 14 amino acids. Germline V gene lookup returns CDR1 MDHEN and CDR2 SYDVKM. The full variable domain, completed using reference TRBV28 and TRBJ2-7, is DVKVTQSSRYLVKRTGEKVFLECVQDMDHENMFWYRQDPGLGLRLIYFSYDVKMKEKGDIPEGYSVSREKKERFSLILESASTNQTSMYLCASSLIPLSYEQYFGPGTRLTVT.

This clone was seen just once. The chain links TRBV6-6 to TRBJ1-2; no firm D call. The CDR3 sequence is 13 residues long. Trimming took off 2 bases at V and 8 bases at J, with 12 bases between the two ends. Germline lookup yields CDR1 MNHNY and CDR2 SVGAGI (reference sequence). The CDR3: CASSYGQSGGYTF. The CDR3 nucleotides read TGTGCCAGCAGTTACGGGCAGTCTGGCGGCTACACCTTC.

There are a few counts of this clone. CDR3 bases: TGTGCCAGCAGCCAAGAATCGAAACTAGCGGGAAGGAATGAGCAGTTCTTC. Amino acids: CASSQESKLAGRNEQFF. This chain connects TRBV14 to TRBJ2-1; TRBD2 matches 10 bases. V lost 0 bases and J lost 7; bases outside the gene matches: 9. The germline gives CDR1 SGHDN, CDR2 FVKESK. The CDR3 totals 17 residues.

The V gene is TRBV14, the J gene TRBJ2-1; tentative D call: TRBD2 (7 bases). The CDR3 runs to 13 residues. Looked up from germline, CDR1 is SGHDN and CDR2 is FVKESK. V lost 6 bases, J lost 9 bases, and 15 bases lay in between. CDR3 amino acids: CASRRSGGGEQFF. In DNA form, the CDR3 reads TGTGCCAGCAGGCGGTCGGGGGGCGGTGAGCAGTTCTTC.

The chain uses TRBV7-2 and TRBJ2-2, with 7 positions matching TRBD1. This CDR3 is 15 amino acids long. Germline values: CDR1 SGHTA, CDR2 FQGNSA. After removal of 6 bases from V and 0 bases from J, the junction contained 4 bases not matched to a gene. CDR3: CASSTGQANTGELFF. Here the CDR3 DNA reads TGTGCCAGCAGTACCGGACAGGCGAACACCGGGGAGCTGTTTTTT.

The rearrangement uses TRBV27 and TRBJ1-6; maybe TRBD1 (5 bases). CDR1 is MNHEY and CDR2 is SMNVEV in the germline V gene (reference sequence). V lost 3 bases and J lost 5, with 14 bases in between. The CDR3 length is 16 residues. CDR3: CASSFGQGGNNSPLHF. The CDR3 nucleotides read TGTGCCAGCAGTTTTGGTCAGGGAGGAAATAATTCACCCCTCCACTTT.